This entry features one T cell receptor beta chain sequence. Its antigen remains unidentified. The data originate from a study of CXCR3-negative and CXCR3-positive naive CD8 T cells. Libraries were UMI-labeled 5' RACE TRB cDNA. TCRdb reanalyzed the 5' RACE reads, giving one entry per CDR3 protein sequence and no DNA. The table lists about 150,000 distinct CDR3 sequences. Study-wide findings and caveats: The TRB CDR3s that CXCR3-positive naive cells carried were more hydrophobic than those of CXCR3-negative naive cells.

CDR3 size: 14 residues. Germline loops: CDR1 DFQATT, CDR2 SNEGSKA (reference sequence). The specimen was naive CXCR3+ CD8+ T cells from blood. As for subset: CD45RO-CCR7+CD27+CD95- naive CD8+ T cells expressing CXCR3 (TNR3+). The chain has TRBV20-1 and TRBJ2-7. This clonotype was obtained from a human donor in good health. Some clones in this sample may be carry-over from other donors' samples. Here the CDR3 reads CSARDQGRIYEQYF.